Below are 8 T cell receptor beta chains sequenced from a single sample in a study of T cells in women clearing cervical HPV infection. Clones were sequenced by immunoSEQ multiplex PCR, and TCRdb holds only the in-frame ones, with some missing. The sample's table shows 30,000 to 45,000 clones. The sample taken for sequencing was blood buffy coat. Receptors were obtained from a woman aged 18-70 years with a cervical HPV16 infection that either progressed to CIN3+ or cleared (not recorded which).

In regard to this clone: The read falls 3 residues short of the CDR3 end, and the missing part is taken from the germline J gene. V gene TRBV5-1 combines with J gene TRBJ2-5; 10 bases align to TRBD2. The CDR3 extends over 18 amino acids. CDR1 SGHRS and CDR2 YFSETQ come from the germline V gene. V lost 0 bases, J lost 2 bases, and 10 bases stayed unmatched. CDR3 sequence reads: CASSLVYWVAGGQETQYF. The DNA read from the CDR3 is TGCGCCAGCAGCTTGGTTTATTGGGTAGCGGGGGGACAAGAGACC.

With regard to this clone: The read ends 3 residues early relative to the CDR3; the germline J gene fills the gap. The J gene is TRBJ1-3, the V gene TRBV7-2; the D gene is possibly TRBD1 (6 bases). Germline loops: CDR1 SGHTA, CDR2 FQGNSA. The CDR3 runs 15 residues. Deletions cut 4 bases from V and 0 bases from J, with 10 bases between. The CDR3 reads CASSSYRDSGNTIYF. CDR3 bases read: TGTGCCAGCAGCTCCTACAGGGACTCTGGAAACACC.

This clone counts as medium-sized by frequency. The read gets to within 3 residues of the CDR3 end, and the germline J gene fills in the rest. This chain connects TRBV19 to TRBJ2-2; 8 bases are a match to TRBD1. CDR3 length: 14 amino acids. Trimming removed 6 bases from V and 6 bases from J; junction bases left unmatched: 6. Germline V gene sequence: CDR1 LNHDA, CDR2 SQIVND (reference sequence). The CDR3 spells CASRPTGVAGELFF. The CDR3 bases that were read are TGTGCCAGTAGACCGACAGGGGTAGCCGGGGAG.

With regard to this clone: The sequence runs out 3 residues before the end of the CDR3; the remainder is reconstructed from the germline J gene. The rearrangement uses TRBV28 and TRBJ2-7; 10 bases map to TRBD2. Germline values: CDR1 MDHEN, CDR2 SYDVKM. Losses at the gene ends were 0 bases for V and 5 bases for J; bases not matched to a gene: 7. The CDR3 contains 16 residues. The sequenced CDR3 bases are TGTGCCAGCAGTTTATGGGGGGGACTAGCGTCGGACGAG. Translated, it gives CASSLWGGLASDE. The CDR3 in its entirety is CASSLWGGLASDEQYF.

On this clone: The sequenced fragment ends 3 residues before the CDR3 boundary, so the rest is inferred from the germline J gene. This sequence joins TRBV5-1 and TRBJ2-3; 10 positions match TRBD2. CDR1 is SGHRS, CDR2 YFSETQ, per germline. This CDR3 has 16 residues. CDR3 bases read: TGCGCCAGCAGCTCAGGGTCTAGCGGGGGTCAAGAGACG. Translation gives CASSSGSSGGQET. The complete CDR3 reads CASSSGSSGGQETQYF.

As regards this clone: With the read ending 3 residues before the CDR3 end, the germline J gene is used to fill in that end. This rearrangement joins TRBV7-8 to TRBJ1-5; no clear D. This CDR3 comprises 15 residues. The germline V and J ends were trimmed by 1 base and 4 bases, with 11 bases remaining between them. CDR1 and CDR2 from the germline V gene are SGHVS and FQNEAQ. This CDR3 reads CASSLGAGANQPQHF. CDR3 DNA (partial): TGTGCCAGCAGCTTAGGGGCAGGAGCAAATCAGCCC.

A remark on this clone: The DNA ends 3 residues before the CDR3 does, and the rest of the CDR3 is filled in from the germline J gene. The genes are TRBV20-1 and TRBJ1-4; 9 bases align to TRBD1. Per germline, CDR1 DFQATT and CDR2 SNEGSKA (reference sequence). V was pared by 5 bases and J by 4 bases, with 8 bases of the junction left unmatched. This CDR3 is built from 15 residues. The sequenced CDR3 bases are TGCAGTGCTTCGCGAACAGGGGGCCTTAATGAAAAA. Translating gives CSASRTGGLNEK. The entire CDR3 reads CSASRTGGLNEKLFF.

A word on this clone: The read terminates 3 residues before the CDR3 end, so the remaining end is supplied by the germline J gene. This chain links TRBV3-1 (or the pseudogene TRBV3-2) with TRBJ2-3; possible D gene TRBD1, 6 bases. This CDR3 contains 13 residues. Germline V gives CDR1 LGHDT, CDR2 YNNKEL (reference sequence). The CDR3 sequence is CASSQDSTGAQYF. CDR3 bases read: TGTGCCAGCAGCCAAGATTCGACAGGAGCG.